This TCR beta chain stems from a study of shared clonotypes between healthy human individuals. Findings and caveats of the study: Sampling was confined to blood; repertoires within tissues likely differ. Non-shared clonotypes displayed generation probabilities falling below those of clonotypes present in all four donors. A few donors held 4.5% to 5% of naive CD4 clonotypes in common.

Deep-level running was used for the assay. Libraries were prepared by immunoSEQ multiplex PCR; TCRdb keeps only in-frame clonotypes and omits some of them. This table has over a million clones, roughly 97% appearing once. In the case of this clone: Antigen: not known.

The receptor was isolated from a man between 25 and 39 years old in good health. Sequencing was carried out using naive CD4+ T cells sorted from blood. Subset: CD45RA+ positively selected.

CDR3 nucleotides: TGTGCCAGCAGCCTTGGGACGCCTTTTAGAGAGCAGTACTTC. It codes for CASSLGTPFREQYF. V is TRBV7-9 and J is TRBJ2-7; either TRBD1 or TRBD2 may supply D (5 bases each). This CDR3 has 14 amino acids. CDR1 is SEHNR, CDR2 FQNEAQ, per germline (reference sequence). V lost 5 bases to trimming and J lost 7 bases, with 18 bases between them. The full variable domain, completed using reference TRBV7-9 and TRBJ2-7, is DTGVSQNPRHKITKRGQNVTFRCDPISEHNRLYWYRQTLGQGPEFLTYFQNEAQLEKSRLLSDRFSAERPKGSFSTLEIQRTEQGDSAMYLCASSLGTPFREQYFGPGTRLTVT.